The 14 T cell receptor beta chains below all came from one sample that was sequenced in a study of blood T cell repertoires in COVID-19. The protocol was immunoSEQ multiplex PCR, while the TCRdb copy is restricted to in-frame clones and leaves out a portion. The repertoire holds about 90,000 clones, with roughly 78% as singletons. The sequencing sample was made of peripheral blood. The receptor source for this set is a woman in her sixties or seventies with acute or convalescent COVID-19.

This chain joins TRBV27 and TRBJ2-5, with 8 bases lining up with TRBD1. Germline CDR1 and CDR2: MNHEY and SMNVEV (reference sequence). With V trimmed by 4 bases and J by 5 bases, 6 bases remained unmatched. The CDR3 has 14 amino acids. In nucleotides, the CDR3 is TGTGCCAGCAGTTCCTTGGACAGGGTTGAGACCCAGTACTTC. Translating gives CASSSLDRVETQYF.

The genes are TRBV6-5 and TRBJ2-5, with TRBD1 matching 8 bases. The length of the CDR3 is 15 residues. The trim removed 2 bases at V and 1 base at J, leaving 3 bases unmatched. Per the germline V gene, CDR1 is MNHEY and CDR2 is SVGAGI. CDR3 nucleotide sequence: TGTGCCAGCAGTTACCGGGGACAGGCCCAAGAGACCCAGTACTTC. Protein sequence: CASSYRGQAQETQYF.

This chain uses TRBV4-1 with TRBJ2-7; 7 nucleotides agree with TRBD1. The germline CDR1 and CDR2 sequences are MGHRA and YSYEKL. The V segment lost 1 base and the J segment 0 bases; nucleotides outside the gene matches: 12. This CDR3 has 18 residues. This CDR3 is CASSQGDVRTGNSYEQYF. CDR3 coding DNA: TGCGCCAGCAGCCAAGGAGATGTTAGGACAGGCAACTCCTACGAGCAGTACTTC.

The J gene is TRBJ2-7, the V gene TRBV21-1; the DNA was not used to check the table's D call, TRBD1. TRBV21-1 is a documented pseudogene. This CDR3 is 14 amino acids long. This CDR3 is CASSNRDRDYEQYF. DNA for the CDR3: TGTGCCAGCAGCAACCGGGACAGGGACTACGAGCAGTACTTC.

CDR3: CASSQSTGSGNTIYF. The DNA for the CDR3 is TGTGCCAGCAGTCAATCGACAGGGTCCGGAAACACCATATATTTT. This chain connects TRBV6-5 to TRBJ1-3; 7 bases are a match to TRBD1. After removal of 5 bases from V and 4 bases from J, the junction contained 8 bases not matched to a gene. Looked up from germline, CDR1 is MNHEY and CDR2 is SVGAGI. This CDR3 has 15 amino acids.

V usage is TRBV5-4 and J usage is TRBJ2-5; TRBD1 matches 9 bases. This CDR3 has 15 residues. Germline V lookup: CDR1 SGHNT, CDR2 YYREEE (reference sequence). V lost 4 bases, J lost 5 bases, and 9 bases stayed unmatched. The CDR3, as DNA: TGTGCCAGCAGCCTTCCCGGGACAGGGCAGGAGACCCAGTACTTC. Translated, it gives CASSLPGTGQETQYF.

The chain uses TRBV6-6 and TRBJ2-1; 8 nucleotides match TRBD1. The CDR3 runs 15 residues. J lost 9 bases, V lost 2 bases, and 9 bases had no gene match. Per the germline V gene, CDR1 is MNHNY and CDR2 is SVGAGI (reference sequence). The CDR3 bases are TGTGCCAGCAGTTACGTCTCAGGGGGCCGGGGTGAGCAGTTCTTC. Encoded protein: CASSYVSGGRGEQFF.

V is TRBV28 and J is TRBJ1-4; 7 bases are shared with TRBD1. Germline V lookup: CDR1 MDHEN, CDR2 SYDVKM. The CDR3 spans 15 residues. Germline trimming cut 6 bases from V and 7 bases from J; bases unmatched to any gene: 11. The chain's CDR3 is CASRRNTGEGEKLFF. As DNA, the CDR3 is TGTGCCAGCAGGCGAAACACAGGGGAAGGTGAAAAACTGTTTTTT.

The V gene is TRBV27, the J gene TRBJ1-2; TRBD1 might be the D (5 bases). This CDR3 contains 12 residues. Germline-derived CDR1 and CDR2 are MNHEY and SMNVEV (reference sequence). The V gene lost 5 bases and the J gene lost 8 bases, with 12 bases spanning the gap. CDR3 DNA sequence: TGTGCCAGCAGTCCCGACAGTAGGGGCTACACCTTC. Its protein product is CASSPDSRGYTF.

V and J are TRBV29-1 and TRBJ2-1; perhaps TRBD2 as D (6 bases). The V end lost 6 bases, the J end lost 7 bases, and 25 bases lay between the germline ends. The CDR3 runs 16 residues. Germline CDR1 is SQVTM and CDR2 is ANQGSEA. The CDR3 coding sequence is TGCAGCGTCCTTCCCGTGGGAGGCAGGGTGGGTAATGAGCAGTTCTTC. It encodes CSVLPVGGRVGNEQFF.

The chain recombines TRBV3-1 (or the pseudogene TRBV3-2) with TRBJ2-5; TRBD1 matches 7 bases. Per the germline V gene, CDR1 is LGHDT and CDR2 is YNNKEL (reference sequence). This CDR3 spans 17 amino acids. V was pared by 4 bases and J by 1 base, with 12 bases of the junction left unmatched. The CDR3 reads CASSPERGPHPQETQYF. CDR3 sequence (DNA): TGTGCCAGCAGCCCAGAGAGGGGGCCTCACCCCCAAGAGACCCAGTACTTC.

The CDR3 DNA is TGTGCCAGCAGCTCAGGACTAAACTTTTTCTCGGATACGCAGTATTTT. This sequence encodes CASSSGLNFFSDTQYF. The J gene is TRBJ2-3, the V gene TRBV5-6, with D maybe TRBD2 (6 bases). V lost 3 bases and J lost 6, with 20 bases in between. This CDR3 is built from 16 residues. CDR1 is SGHDT, CDR2 YYEEEE, per germline.

This clone was recorded a few times. The chain employs TRBV6-5 and TRBJ1-1, with 7 bases aligning to TRBD1. The CDR3 is 15 residues long. Germline V lookup: CDR1 MNHEY, CDR2 SVGAGI. V lost 8 bases, J lost 3 bases, and 12 bases stayed unmatched. CDR3 residues: CASARGTALDTEAFF. In DNA form, the CDR3 reads TGTGCCAGCGCCAGGGGGACAGCCCTTGACACTGAAGCTTTCTTT.

The chain joins TRBV4-1 to TRBJ1-3; D remains ambiguous. Trimming took off 1 base at V and 3 bases at J, with 13 bases between the two ends. The germline V gene encodes CDR1 MGHRA and CDR2 YSYEKL. This CDR3 region has 16 residues. The CDR3 coding sequence is TGCGCCAGCAGCCAAGGTTCTTTTTTTAGTGGAAACACCATATATTTT. As protein: CASSQGSFFSGNTIYF.